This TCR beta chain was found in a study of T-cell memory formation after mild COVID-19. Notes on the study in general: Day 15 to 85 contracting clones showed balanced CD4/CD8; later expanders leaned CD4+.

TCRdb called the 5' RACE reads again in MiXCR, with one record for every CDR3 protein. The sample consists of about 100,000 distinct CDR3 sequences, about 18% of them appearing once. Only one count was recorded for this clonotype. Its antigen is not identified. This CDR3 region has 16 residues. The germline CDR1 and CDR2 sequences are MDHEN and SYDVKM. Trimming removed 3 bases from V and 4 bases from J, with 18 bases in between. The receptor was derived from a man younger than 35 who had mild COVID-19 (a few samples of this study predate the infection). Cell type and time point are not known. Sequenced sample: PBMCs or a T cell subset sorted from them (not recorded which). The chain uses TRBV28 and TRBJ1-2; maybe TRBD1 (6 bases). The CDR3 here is CASSFGGQGLLYGYTF. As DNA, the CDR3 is TGTGCCAGCAGTTTCGGGGGGCAGGGGCTCCTCTATGGCTACACCTTC.